This TCR beta chain was retrieved from a study of cytomegalovirus exposure and HLA in healthy donors. Study-level results: Certain sequence variants were highly shared and formed a cluster, and this cluster was likely a sequencing artifact.

V lost 5 bases to trimming and J lost 2 bases, with 3 bases between them. The CDR3 is made up of 11 amino acids. In germline, CDR1 is MNHNY, CDR2 SVGAGI (reference sequence). With respect to this clone: Its antigen is unknown.

It was with 60 Vbeta and 13 Jbeta primers that the PCR ran. The table came from immunoSEQ multiplex PCR; TCRdb's copy has only in-frame clones and leaves some out. The sample shows about 170,000 clones, 75% to 90% of them seen only once. Sequenced sample: PBMCs. The gene calls are TRBV6-6 and TRBJ1-1; no clear D. The TCR sequence derives from a male donor in good health and CMV-seronegative. CDR3 loop: CASSGNTEAFF. CDR3 coding DNA: TGTGCCAGCAGTGGCAACACTGAAGCTTTCTTT.